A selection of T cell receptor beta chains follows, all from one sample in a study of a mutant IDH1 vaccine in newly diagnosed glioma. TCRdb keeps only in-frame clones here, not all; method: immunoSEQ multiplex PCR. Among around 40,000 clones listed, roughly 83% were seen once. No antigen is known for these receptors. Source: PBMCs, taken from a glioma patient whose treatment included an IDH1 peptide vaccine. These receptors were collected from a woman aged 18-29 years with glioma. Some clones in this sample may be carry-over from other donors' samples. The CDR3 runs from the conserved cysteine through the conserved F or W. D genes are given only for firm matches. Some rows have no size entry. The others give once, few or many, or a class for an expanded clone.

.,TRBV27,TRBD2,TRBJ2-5,CASSFGGGGQETQYF,TGTGCCAGCAGTTTTGGGGGGGGAGGCCAAGAGACCCAGTACTTC
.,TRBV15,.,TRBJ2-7,CATSRDVQPFYEQYF,TGTGCCACCAGCAGGGACGTCCAGCCCTTCTACGAGCAGTACTTC
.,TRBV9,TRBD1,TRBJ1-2,CASSAGTGVDYGYTF,TGTGCCAGCAGCGCCGGGACAGGGGTGGACTATGGCTACACCTTC
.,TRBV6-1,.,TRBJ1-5,CASSEGGRGNQPQHF,TGTGCCAGCAGTGAGGGCGGGCGAGGCAATCAGCCCCAGCATTTT
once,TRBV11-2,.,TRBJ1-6,CASSPVHNSPLHF,TGTGCCAGCAGCCCGGTCCATAATTCACCCCTCCACTTT
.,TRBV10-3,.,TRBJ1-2,CAISGGANYGYTF,TGTGCCATCAGTGGGGGAGCTAACTATGGCTACACCTTC
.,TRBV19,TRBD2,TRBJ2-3,CASRLAGGTDTQYF,TGTGCCAGTAGGCTAGCGGGGGGTACAGATACGCAGTATTTT
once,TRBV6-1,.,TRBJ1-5,CARPRTAYSNQPQHF,TGTGCCCGCCCCCGGACAGCGTATAGCAATCAGCCCCAGCATTTT
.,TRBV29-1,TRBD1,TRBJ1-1,CSVSSRGRDTEAFF,TGCAGCGTTTCTTCTAGGGGGCGCGACACTGAAGCTTTCTTT
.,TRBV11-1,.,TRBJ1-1,CASLGEGIVEAFF,TGTGCCAGCTTGGGCGAGGGGATTGTTGAAGCTTTCTTT
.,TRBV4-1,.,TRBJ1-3,CASSQDTGGTSSGNTIYF,TGCGCCAGCAGCCAAGATACGGGGGGAACATCCTCTGGAAACACCATATATTTT
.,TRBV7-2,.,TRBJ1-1,CASSFREAFF,TGTGCCAGCAGCTTTAGAGAAGCTTTCTTT
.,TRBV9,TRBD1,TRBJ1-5,CASSRQGDSNQPQHF,TGTGCCAGCAGTCGACAGGGGGATAGCAATCAGCCCCAGCATTTT
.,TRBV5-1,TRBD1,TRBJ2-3,CASSLGTGGLDTQYF,TGCGCCAGCAGCTTGGGGACAGGGGGGTTGGATACGCAGTATTTT
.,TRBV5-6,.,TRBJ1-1,CASSLAYGPNTEAFF,TGTGCCAGCAGCTTGGCCTACGGGCCGAACACTGAAGCTTTCTTT
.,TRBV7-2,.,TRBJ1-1,CASSSTAVPNTEAFF,TGTGCCAGCAGCTCCACGGCGGTACCGAACACTGAAGCTTTCTTT
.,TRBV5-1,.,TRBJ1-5,CASSLGGASNQPQHF,TGCGCCAGCAGCTTGGGGGGGGCGAGCAATCAGCCCCAGCATTTT
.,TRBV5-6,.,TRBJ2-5,CASRAGTAEYF,TGTGCCAGCAGGGCGGGGACGGCCGAGTACTTC
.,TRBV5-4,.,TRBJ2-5,CASSSDGGVLGYETQYF,TGTGCCAGCAGCTCCGACGGAGGGGTCCTTGGTTACGAGACCCAGTACTTC